This T cell receptor beta chain was identified in a study of metastatic and nonmetastatic thyroid tumors. TCRdb re-called the PCR reads with MiXCR. The repertoire holds around 30,000 clones, with 15% as singletons. In this sample, this clone turned up many times. Its target is not known. Trimming cost V 4 bases and J 3 bases, with 14 bases left between them. The CDR3 is made up of 15 amino acids. No treatment of any kind had been given to any patient before thyroid surgery. Notes on the study in general: Versus benign nodules, malignant thyroid tumors reportedly had significantly higher TCR beta diversity, in blood and tumor.

The sequence was obtained from a male donor with papillary thyroid cancer or a benign thyroid nodule (not recorded which). Some clones in this sample may be carry-over from other donors' samples. Specimen: blood. The V gene is TRBV12-3 or TRBV12-4, the J gene TRBJ2-3, with a tentative D call TRBD2 (5 bases). The CDR3 region is CASSSDGLTTDTQYF. The DNA for the CDR3 is TGTGCCAGCAGTTCGGACGGACTTACAACAGATACGCAGTATTTT.